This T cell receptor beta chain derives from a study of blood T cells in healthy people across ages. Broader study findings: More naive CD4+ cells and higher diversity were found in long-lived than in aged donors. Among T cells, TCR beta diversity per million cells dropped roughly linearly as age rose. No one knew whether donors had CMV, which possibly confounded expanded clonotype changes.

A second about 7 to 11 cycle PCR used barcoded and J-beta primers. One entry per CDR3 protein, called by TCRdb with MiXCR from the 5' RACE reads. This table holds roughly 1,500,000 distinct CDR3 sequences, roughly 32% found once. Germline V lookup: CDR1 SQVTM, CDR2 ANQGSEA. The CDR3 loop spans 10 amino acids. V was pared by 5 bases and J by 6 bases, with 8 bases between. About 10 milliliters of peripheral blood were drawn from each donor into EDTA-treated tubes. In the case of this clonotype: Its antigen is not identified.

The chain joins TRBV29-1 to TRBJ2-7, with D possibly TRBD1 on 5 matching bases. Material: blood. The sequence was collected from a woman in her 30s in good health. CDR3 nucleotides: TGCAGCGTTTCTGACAGCGAGCAGTACTTC. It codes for CSVSDSEQYF.